One sample yielded the 21 T cell receptor beta chains listed below, sequenced in a study of control samples from healthy donors and cancer patients. Assay used: immunoSEQ multiplex PCR; TCRdb lists only in-frame clones, some missing. The table includes 170,000 or so clones, nearly 90% detected once. The sequenced sample consisted of blood. These receptors were collected from a woman between 45 and 65 years old in good health.

The chain combines TRBV5-1 with TRBJ1-2, with 8 bases matching TRBD1. The germline gives CDR1 SGHRS, CDR2 YFSETQ. V was clipped by 3 bases and J by 4 bases; unmatched bases: 2. The CDR3 covers 13 residues. The CDR3 region is CASSSGQGYGYTF. DNA of the CDR3: TGCGCCAGCAGCTCCGGACAGGGCTATGGCTACACCTTC.

The chain recombines TRBV5-5 with TRBJ1-3, with a weak D call TRBD1 (5 bases). CDR3 length equals 18 residues. The V end was cut by 0 bases, the J end by 0 bases, with 16 bases between. In germline, CDR1 is SGHKS, CDR2 YYEKEE (reference sequence). The CDR3 spells CASSLANFGAVSGNTIYF. The CDR3 coding sequence is TGTGCCAGCAGCTTGGCCAATTTTGGGGCCGTCTCTGGAAACACCATATATTTT.

The V call is TRBV5-1, the J call TRBJ2-3; D perhaps matches TRBD1 (5 bases). The length of the CDR3 is 14 residues. Germline V CDR1 and CDR2: SGHRS, YFSETQ. Trimming removed 4 bases at V and 4 bases at J, with 13 bases between. This chain's CDR3 is CASSPASGSDTQYF. The CDR3 bases are TGCGCCAGCAGCCCAGCCTCAGGGTCAGATACGCAGTATTTT.

The J gene is TRBJ1-1, the V gene TRBV3-1 (or the pseudogene TRBV3-2); D is undetermined. V lost 6 bases and J 4 bases, leaving 18 bases between the germline ends. Germline V gene data show CDR1 as LGHDT and CDR2 as YNNKEL (reference sequence). This CDR3 is built from 15 residues. The CDR3 spells CASSRIGRAATEAFF. CDR3 DNA: TGTGCCAGCAGTCGAATCGGACGGGCGGCCACTGAAGCTTTCTTT.

This chain connects TRBV28 to TRBJ1-4, with 10 bases aligning to TRBD1. J lost 8 bases, V lost 5 bases, and 11 bases had no gene match. The CDR3 is 16 amino acids. Germline V CDR1 and CDR2: MDHEN, SYDVKM. The CDR3 loop reads CASSPGRQGAREKLFF. The CDR3 DNA reads TGTGCCAGCAGTCCAGGACGACAGGGGGCGCGAGAAAAACTGTTTTTT.

The chain couples TRBV11-2 to TRBJ2-7; maybe TRBD2 (5 bases). The CDR3 totals 13 residues. Trimming removed 5 bases from V and 1 base from J, with 9 bases in between. In germline, CDR1 is SGHAT, CDR2 FQNNGV. The CDR3 protein is CASSKRTSYEQYF. The CDR3 coding sequence is TGTGCCAGCAGCAAACGGACTTCCTACGAGCAGTACTTC.

The genes are TRBV6-2 or TRBV6-3 and TRBJ2-7, with 9 bases aligning to TRBD2. With 1 base clipped from V and 2 bases from J, the junction kept 3 bases outside the gene matches. Germline-derived CDR1 and CDR2 are MNHEY and SVGEGT. This CDR3 contains 15 residues. The DNA for the CDR3 is TGTGCCAGCAGTTACTGGGCTAGCGGGACCTACGAGCAGTACTTC. Residues: CASSYWASGTYEQYF.

Here the CDR3 DNA reads TGTGCCACCAGTGGAGCAGGGGGCTTTTTAGGGGCCAACGTCCTGACTTTC. It codes for CATSGAGGFLGANVLTF. V gene TRBV24-1 combines with J gene TRBJ2-6; 8 bases map to TRBD1. Germline assignment: CDR1 KGHDR and CDR2 SFDVKD. The V segment lost 5 bases and the J segment 4 bases; nucleotides outside the gene matches: 9. The CDR3 has 17 amino acids.

CDR3 amino acids: CASSSYSRNTGELFF. The CDR3 nucleotides read TGTGCCAGCAGCTCCTATAGCCGGAACACCGGGGAGCTGTTTTTT. The V gene is TRBV9, the J gene TRBJ2-2, with no clear D. This CDR3 is 15 amino acids long. V was cut by 4 bases and J by 1 base, with 11 bases left in between. Germline CDR1 is SGDLS and CDR2 is YYNGEE.

The chain employs TRBV28 and TRBJ1-5; no clear D gene. The V end lost 4 bases, the J end lost 3 bases, and 13 bases lay between the germline ends. The CDR3 totals 15 residues. The germline gives CDR1 MDHEN, CDR2 SYDVKM. CDR3 sequence (DNA): TGTGCCAGCAGTTCTACACGACGGTACAATCAGCCCCAGCATTTT. This translates into CASSSTRRYNQPQHF.

The CDR3 sequence is CASSLMGQAGLQETQYF. CDR3 sequence (DNA): TGTGCCAGCAGCTTAATGGGACAGGCTGGGTTACAAGAGACCCAGTACTTC. This rearrangement joins TRBV7-3 to TRBJ2-5; 8 bases agree with TRBD1. Germline CDR1 and CDR2: SGHTA and FQGTGA. V trimming: 1 base; J trimming: 2 bases; junction bases outside the gene matches: 9. The CDR3 is 17 amino acids.

V gene TRBV3-1 (or the pseudogene TRBV3-2) combines with J gene TRBJ1-3; the D is unclear. This CDR3 has 15 residues. Germline V gene sequence: CDR1 LGHDT, CDR2 YNNKEL (reference sequence). Trimming took 0 bases from V and 0 from J, leaving 6 bases between them. For the CDR3, the DNA is TGTGCCAGCAGCCAAGAACTGTACTCTGGAAACACCATATATTTT. Translating it yields CASSQELYSGNTIYF.

This chain connects TRBV3-1 (or the pseudogene TRBV3-2) to TRBJ2-1; TRBD1 matches 9 bases. With 4 bases clipped from V and 5 bases from J, the junction kept 9 bases outside the gene matches. The germline V gene has CDR1 LGHDT and CDR2 YNNKEL (reference sequence). There are 16 residues in the CDR3. CDR3 residues: CASSLTGTGSDNEQFF. In DNA, the CDR3 is TGTGCCAGCAGCCTTACCGGGACAGGGAGTGACAATGAGCAGTTCTTC.

This clone occurred once. This sequence joins TRBV7-6 and TRBJ1-2; D is possibly TRBD1 (5 bases). CDR3 size: 15 residues. Deletions cut 5 bases from V and 8 bases from J, with 21 bases between. Germline V gene sequence: CDR1 SGHVS, CDR2 FNYEAQ. DNA of the CDR3: TGTGCCAGCAGCCGTGGCGGCACCACCGGGGGAGGCTACACCTTC. Translation: CASSRGGTTGGGYTF. The variable domain in full, completed from reference TRBV7-6 and TRBJ1-2, reads GAGVSQSPRYKVTKRGQDVALRCDPISGHVSLYWYRQALGQGPEFLTYFNYEAQQDKSGLPNDRFSAERPEGSISTLTIQRTEQRDSAMYRCASSRGGTTGGGYTFGSGTRLTVV.

The V call is TRBV21-1, the J call TRBJ2-6; the table's TRBD1 call for D was not verified on the DNA. TRBV21-1 is a pseudogene locus. The length of the CDR3 is 17 residues. DNA of the CDR3: TGTGCCAGCAGCAAAGAAAGGGGCTCAGCTGGGGCCAACGTCCTGACTTTC. Translating it yields CASSKERGSAGANVLTF.

This clone was picked up one time. The chain carries TRBV5-3 and TRBJ1-2; D ambiguous. TRBV5-3 is recorded as an ORF, its role being uncertain. The V end was cut by 4 bases, the J end by 4 bases, with 14 bases between. This CDR3 spans 14 amino acids. The CDR3 region has the DNA TGTGCCAGAAGCCCCGATGTCACCACCTATGGCTACACCTTC. Translating gives CARSPDVTTYGYTF.

The rearrangement joins TRBV7-2 to TRBJ1-2; D is unresolved. The germline gives CDR1 SGHTA, CDR2 FQGNSA. The CDR3 has 16 amino acids. V lost 4 bases to trimming and J lost 4 bases, with 19 bases between them. The CDR3 reads CASSSYPEFSVYGYTF. For the CDR3, the DNA is TGTGCCAGCAGCTCGTACCCTGAGTTCAGCGTCTATGGCTACACCTTC. Variable domain in full (rest from reference TRBV7-2 and TRBJ1-2): GAGVSQSPSNKVTEKGKDVELRCDPISGHTALYWYRQSLGQGLEFLIYFQGNSAPDKSGLPSDRFSAERTGGSVSTLTIQRTQQEDSAVYLCASSSYPEFSVYGYTFGSGTRLTVV.

CDR3 residues: CASSPQRSGANVLTF. CDR3 coding DNA: TGCGCCAGCAGCCCGCAGCGCTCTGGGGCCAACGTCCTGACTTTC. The chain is built from TRBV5-1 and TRBJ2-6; D uncertain. Deletions cut 4 bases from V and 0 bases from J, with 8 bases between. Per germline, CDR1 SGHRS and CDR2 YFSETQ. CDR3 length: 15 residues.

The rearrangement uses TRBV30 and TRBJ1-5; TRBD1 might be the D (6 bases). With 5 bases removed from V and 5 bases from J, the gap between germline ends came to 13 bases. From germline, CDR1 is GTSNPN and CDR2 SVGIG (reference sequence). The CDR3 length is 13 residues. The CDR3 loop is CAWATDSYQPQHF. The CDR3 DNA follows: TGTGCCTGGGCGACGGACAGCTATCAGCCCCAGCATTTT. The variable domain in full, completed from reference TRBV30 and TRBJ1-5, reads SQTIHQWPATLVQPVGSPLSLECTVEGTSNPNLYWYRQAAGRGLQLLFYSVGIGQISSEVPQNLSASRPQDRQFILSSKKLLLSDSGFYLCAWATDSYQPQHFGDGTRLSIL.

The genes are TRBV28 and TRBJ2-1; 8 bases match TRBD2. This CDR3 is built from 16 residues. Trimming at V came to 4 bases and at J to 4 bases, leaving 9 bases not matched to a gene. From germline, CDR1 is MDHEN and CDR2 SYDVKM. The CDR3 region is CASSSIAGRGYNEQFF. The CDR3 DNA reads as TGTGCCAGCAGTTCAATAGCGGGAAGGGGGTACAATGAGCAGTTCTTC.

The CDR3 here is CASSMRINQPQHF. CDR3 nucleotide sequence: TGTGCCAGTAGTATGCGTATCAATCAGCCCCAGCATTTT. V gene TRBV19 combines with J gene TRBJ1-5; no clear D. V lost 3 bases and J lost 3, with 6 bases in between. Germline V lookup: CDR1 LNHDA, CDR2 SQIVND (reference sequence). CDR3 length: 13 residues.